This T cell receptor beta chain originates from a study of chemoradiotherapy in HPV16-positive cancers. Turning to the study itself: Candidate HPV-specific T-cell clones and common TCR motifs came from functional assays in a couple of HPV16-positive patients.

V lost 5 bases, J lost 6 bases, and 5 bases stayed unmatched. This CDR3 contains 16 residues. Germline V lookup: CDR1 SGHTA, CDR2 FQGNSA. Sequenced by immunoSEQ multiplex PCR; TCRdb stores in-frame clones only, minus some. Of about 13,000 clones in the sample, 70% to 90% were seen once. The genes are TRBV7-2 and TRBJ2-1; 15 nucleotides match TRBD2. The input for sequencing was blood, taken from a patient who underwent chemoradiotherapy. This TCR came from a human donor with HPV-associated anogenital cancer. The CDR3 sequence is CASSPGTSGGTNEQFF. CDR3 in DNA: TGTGCCAGCAGCCCCGGGACTAGCGGGGGGACCAATGAGCAGTTCTTC.